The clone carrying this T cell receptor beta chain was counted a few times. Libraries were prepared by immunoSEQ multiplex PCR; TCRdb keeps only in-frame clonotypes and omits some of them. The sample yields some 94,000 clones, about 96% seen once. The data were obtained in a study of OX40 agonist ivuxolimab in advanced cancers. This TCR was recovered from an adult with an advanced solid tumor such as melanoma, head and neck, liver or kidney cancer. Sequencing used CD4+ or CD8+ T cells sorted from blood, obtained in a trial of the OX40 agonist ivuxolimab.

CDR3 amino acids: CASSVGQGGNQPQHF. The CDR3 bases are TGTGCCAGCAGCGTAGGTCAGGGGGGCAATCAGCCCCAGCATTTT. The chain employs TRBV9 and TRBJ1-5; TRBD1 matches 7 bases. The germline gives CDR1 SGDLS, CDR2 YYNGEE. V was pared by 0 bases and J by 2 bases, with 2 bases of the junction left unmatched. The CDR3 has 15 residues.